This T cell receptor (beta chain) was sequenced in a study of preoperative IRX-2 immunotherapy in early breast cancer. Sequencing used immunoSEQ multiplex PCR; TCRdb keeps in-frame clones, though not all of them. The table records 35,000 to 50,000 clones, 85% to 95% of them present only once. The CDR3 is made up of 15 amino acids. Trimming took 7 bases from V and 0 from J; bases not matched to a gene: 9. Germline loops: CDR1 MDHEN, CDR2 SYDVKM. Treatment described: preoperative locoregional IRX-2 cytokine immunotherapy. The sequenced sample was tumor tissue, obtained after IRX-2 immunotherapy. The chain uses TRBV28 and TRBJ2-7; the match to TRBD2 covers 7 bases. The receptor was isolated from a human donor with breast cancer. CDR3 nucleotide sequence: TGTGCCAGCACTTCCCAAGGGAGGGGCTCCTACGAGCAGTACTTC. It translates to CASTSQGRGSYEQYF. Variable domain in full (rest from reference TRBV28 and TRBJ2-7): DVKVTQSSRYLVKRTGEKVFLECVQDMDHENMFWYRQDPGLGLRLIYFSYDVKMKEKGDIPEGYSVSREKKERFSLILESASTNQTSMYLCASTSQGRGSYEQYFGPGTRLTVT.